Shown below are 31 T cell receptor beta chains from a single sample sequenced in a study of blood T cell repertoires in COVID-19. Method: immunoSEQ multiplex PCR; TCRdb's copy keeps in-frame clones and lacks some. In the table there are hundreds of thousands of clones, approximately 90% of which are singletons. Sequenced material: peripheral blood. These receptors were collected from a woman between 55 and 75 years old with acute or convalescent COVID-19.

This clone was detected only a few times. This rearrangement joins TRBV7-3 to TRBJ2-2, with 11 bases lining up with TRBD2. Germline V gene sequence: CDR1 SGHTA, CDR2 FQGTGA. The V and J ends lost 0 bases and 7 bases, in that order; junction bases with no gene match: 10. This CDR3 is 18 amino acids long. CDR3 in amino acids: CASSLTSVSGGAHGELFF. The CDR3 DNA reads as TGTGCCAGCAGCTTAACAAGCGTTAGCGGGGGGGCTCACGGGGAGCTGTTTTTT.

V usage is TRBV19 and J usage is TRBJ1-2, with D perhaps TRBD1 (6 bases). Germline CDR1 and CDR2: LNHDA and SQIVND (reference sequence). The CDR3 totals 12 residues. Trimming cost V 8 bases and J 2 bases, with 9 bases left between them. The CDR3 protein is CASLRGNYGYTF. The CDR3 DNA sequence: TGTGCCAGTTTGAGGGGGAACTATGGCTACACCTTC.

The CDR3 bases are TGTGCCAGCAGCCCCAGACTAGCGGGGGGGCCCGGCCAAGAGACCCAGTACTTC. Amino acids: CASSPRLAGGPGQETQYF. The J gene is TRBJ2-5, the V gene TRBV4-2; 14 nucleotides match TRBD2. CDR3 size: 18 residues. Germline V gene sequence: CDR1 LGHNA, CDR2 YNFKEQ. V lost 4 bases to trimming and J lost 1 base; unmatched junction nucleotides: 8.

J is TRBJ1-4 and V is TRBV5-6; 10 nucleotides agree with TRBD1. V gave up 4 bases and J gave up 7 bases; unmatched junction bases: 7. This CDR3 is 15 amino acids long. Germline lookup yields CDR1 SGHDT and CDR2 YYEEEE. The DNA of the CDR3 is TGTGCCAGCAGCGGCCGGGACAGGGGAATTGAAAAACTGTTTTTT. It is translated as CASSGRDRGIEKLFF.

The chain carries TRBV6-2 or TRBV6-3 and TRBJ2-2; 8 bases are shared with TRBD1. Germline-derived CDR1 and CDR2 are MNHEY and SVGEGT. This CDR3 region has 15 residues. Trimming cost V 6 bases and J 2 bases; bases outside gene matches: 5. The CDR3 sequence is CASSKTGVNTGELFF. The CDR3 DNA reads TGTGCCAGCAGCAAGACAGGGGTCAACACCGGGGAGCTGTTTTTT.

The genes are TRBV6-4 and TRBJ2-2; 9 nucleotides match TRBD2. With V trimmed by 5 bases and J by 2 bases, 6 bases remained unmatched. This CDR3 spans 16 amino acids. Germline CDR1 MRHNA, CDR2 SNTAGT. This CDR3 reads CASSNIAGVNTGELFF. The CDR3, as DNA: TGTGCCAGCAGTAACATAGCGGGAGTTAACACCGGGGAGCTGTTTTTT.

The V and J genes are TRBV11-1 and TRBJ2-3; D not certain. The CDR3 loop spans 15 amino acids. In germline, CDR1 is SGHAT, CDR2 FQDESV (reference sequence). Trimming pared 4 bases from V and 0 bases from J, leaving 11 bases between. The CDR3 nucleotides read TGTGCCAGCAGCTCCCGCGGTTACAGCACAGATACGCAGTATTTT. It translates to CASSSRGYSTDTQYF.

The V call is TRBV5-1, the J call TRBJ1-2, with 8 positions matching TRBD1. The CDR3 contains 16 residues. Losses at the gene ends were 0 bases for V and 1 base for J; bases not matched to a gene: 5. The germline gives CDR1 SGHRS, CDR2 YFSETQ. The CDR3 reads CASSLAGQGSNYGYTF. The CDR3 DNA reads as TGCGCCAGCAGCTTGGCTGGACAGGGAAGTAACTATGGCTACACCTTC.

The gene calls are TRBV4-1 and TRBJ1-2; D might be TRBD1 (6 bases). CDR1 and CDR2 from the germline V gene are MGHRA and YSYEKL. Trimming shortened V by 3 bases and J by 8 bases, and 22 bases separated the two germline ends. The CDR3 loop spans 16 amino acids. CDR3 DNA: TGCGCCAGCAGCCATCCTGCCCGGACAGTCCAACTGGGCTACACCTTC. Residues: CASSHPARTVQLGYTF.

The genes are TRBV28 and TRBJ1-4, with TRBD1 identical over 10 bases. CDR3 length equals 15 residues. Germline V gene data show CDR1 as MDHEN and CDR2 as SYDVKM. After removal of 6 bases from V and 6 bases from J, the junction contained 7 bases not matched to a gene. CDR3 residues: CASRHGDRGYEKLFF. The CDR3 DNA reads TGTGCCAGCAGGCACGGGGACAGGGGTTATGAAAAACTGTTTTTT.

Regarding this clone: Relative to the germline gene, one junction end is altered; a read error may explain this. The chain carries TRBV5-5 and TRBJ1-4; D is undetermined. This CDR3 spans 13 amino acids. The V gene's germline CDR1 is SGHKS and CDR2 YYEKEE (reference sequence). CDR3 bases: TGTGCCAGCAGCCCAAGGACTAGTGAAAAACTGTTTTTT. Its translation is CASSPRTSEKLFF.

The CDR3 here is CASSLGGLAGGPQADTQYF. The CDR3, as DNA: TGTGCCAGCAGCTTAGGTGGACTAGCGGGAGGGCCGCAGGCAGATACGCAGTATTTT. V and J are TRBV13 and TRBJ2-3, with 15 bases identical to TRBD2. After removal of 0 bases from V and 4 bases from J, the junction contained 8 bases not matched to a gene. Germline V gene sequence: CDR1 PRHDT, CDR2 FYEKMQ (reference sequence). The CDR3 has 19 amino acids. Filled out from reference TRBV13 and TRBJ2-3, the complete variable domain reads AAGVIQSPRHLIKEKRETATLKCYPIPRHDTVYWYQQGPGQDPQFLISFYEKMQSDKGSIPDRFSAQQFSDYHSELNMSSLELGDSALYFCASSLGGLAGGPQADTQYFGPGTRLTVL.

The rearrangement links TRBV6-6 to TRBJ2-2, with D maybe TRBD2 (7 bases). Germline loops: CDR1 MNHNY, CDR2 SVGAGI (reference sequence). V was pared by 5 bases and J by 4 bases, with 23 bases between. The CDR3 covers 18 residues. The CDR3 sequence: CASSPPSGRGARTGELFF. Written as DNA, the CDR3 is TGTGCCAGCAGTCCCCCCTCAGGTCGGGGGGCGCGCACCGGGGAGCTGTTTTTT.

The V and J genes are TRBV19 and TRBJ1-4, with TRBD1 identical over 7 bases. The V gene's germline CDR1 is LNHDA and CDR2 SQIVND (reference sequence). Losses at the gene ends were 4 bases for V and 3 bases for J; bases not matched to a gene: 8. The CDR3 has 16 amino acids. The CDR3 sequence: CASSRPRGLSNEKLFF. The CDR3 DNA sequence: TGTGCCAGTAGTAGGCCAAGGGGGCTGTCTAATGAAAAACTGTTTTTT.

The chain has TRBV6-1 and TRBJ1-3; perhaps TRBD1 as D (6 bases). In germline, CDR1 is MNHNS, CDR2 SASEGT. The CDR3 has 17 amino acids. Trimming pared 2 bases from V and 0 bases from J, leaving 14 bases between. The CDR3 DNA reads as TGTGCCAGCAGTGAATTCAGGGACATCGGCTCTGGAAACACCATATATTTT. Protein product: CASSEFRDIGSGNTIYF.

The V gene is TRBV28, the J gene TRBJ2-2; 8 bases are a match to TRBD2. The germline gives CDR1 MDHEN, CDR2 SYDVKM. Unmatched junction bases numbered 8, after V lost 2 bases and J lost 6 bases. This CDR3 spans 16 amino acids. CDR3 region: CASSLRLASLSGELFF. The CDR3 coding sequence is TGTGCCAGCAGTTTAAGACTAGCGTCCCTATCCGGGGAGCTGTTTTTT.

The gene calls are TRBV19 and TRBJ2-3; maybe TRBD2 (6 bases). The V gene's germline CDR1 is LNHDA and CDR2 SQIVND (reference sequence). The ends were cut back, 6 bases at V and 6 bases at J, with 16 bases in the middle. The CDR3 totals 14 residues. The DNA of the CDR3 is TGTGCCAGTAGAAGGTCGGGGGAAACCGATACGCAGTATTTT. Translating it yields CASRRSGETDTQYF.

Comment on this clone: At one of its ends the junction is not consistent with the germline gene, which may arise from a read error. J is TRBJ2-7 and V is TRBV29-1; 8 nucleotides match TRBD2. CDR1 and CDR2 (germline): SQVTM, ANQGSEA. CDR3 length: 13 amino acids. CDR3 region: CSVVAGPSHSGDF. CDR3 nucleotides: TGCAGCGTTGTAGCGGGACCCTCTCATAGTGGAGACTTC.

The V call is TRBV9, the J call TRBJ2-3; D perhaps matches TRBD2 (6 bases). The CDR3 is 14 residues long. CDR1 and CDR2 from the germline V gene are SGDLS and YYNGEE. V was shortened by 5 bases and J by 4 bases, with 14 bases between the two germline ends. This CDR3 reads CASSTMGGADTQYF. In nucleotides, the CDR3 is TGTGCCAGCAGTACCATGGGGGGTGCAGATACGCAGTATTTT.

This clone was observed many times. V is TRBV27 and J is TRBJ1-5; weak D call: TRBD1 (5 bases). This CDR3 has 14 residues. The ends were cut back, 5 bases at V and 3 bases at J, with 11 bases in the middle. Germline V gives CDR1 MNHEY, CDR2 SMNVEV (reference sequence). CDR3 coding DNA: TGTGCCAGCAGTGGTAAGGGGTTCAATCAGCCCCAGCATTTT. Translated: CASSGKGFNQPQHF.

The chain combines TRBV5-1 with TRBJ2-3; 10 bases align to TRBD2. J gave up 0 bases and V 0 bases, and 4 bases lay outside the gene matches. Germline V gives CDR1 SGHRS, CDR2 YFSETQ. The CDR3 runs to 17 residues. Here the CDR3 reads CASSLGRAGGSTDTQYF. The CDR3 DNA follows: TGCGCCAGCAGCTTGGGAAGAGCGGGGGGGAGCACAGATACGCAGTATTTT.

The gene calls are TRBV18 and TRBJ2-2; weak D call: TRBD1 (5 bases). Deletions cut 3 bases from V and 1 base from J, with 15 bases between. Germline values: CDR1 KGHSH, CDR2 LQKENI. The CDR3 runs 17 residues. Here the CDR3 DNA reads TGTGCCAGCTCACCCCAGGGATGGTCGAGGAACACCGGGGAGCTGTTTTTT. Translated: CASSPQGWSRNTGELFF.

The J gene is TRBJ1-1, the V gene TRBV2; 7 bases agree with TRBD1. The CDR3 extends over 15 amino acids. CDR1 SNHLY and CDR2 FYNNEI come from the germline V gene. Germline trimming cut 5 bases from V and 4 bases from J; bases unmatched to any gene: 10. The CDR3 DNA is TGTGCCAGCAGTAAAACTCGACAGGGAGGCACTGAAGCTTTCTTT. This gives the protein CASSKTRQGGTEAFF.

The V and J genes are TRBV9 and TRBJ1-3, with D possibly TRBD1 on 5 matching bases. The ends were cut back, 2 bases at V and 0 bases at J, with 12 bases in the middle. CDR1 SGDLS and CDR2 YYNGEE come from the germline V gene. The length of the CDR3 is 16 residues. The CDR3, as DNA: TGTGCCAGCAGCGTTCGACAGATAACCTCTGGAAACACCATATATTTT. This gives the protein CASSVRQITSGNTIYF.

The V gene is TRBV3-1 (or the pseudogene TRBV3-2), the J gene TRBJ2-3, with 14 bases that match TRBD2. Trimming at V came to 2 bases and at J to 6 bases, leaving 4 bases not matched to a gene. CDR1 and CDR2 from the germline V gene are LGHDT and YNNKEL (reference sequence). The CDR3 length is 16 residues. The CDR3 region has the DNA TGTGCCAGCAGCCAACAGACTAGCGGGGGGGCCGATACGCAGTATTTT. The encoded protein is CASSQQTSGGADTQYF.

The chain joins TRBV21-1 to TRBJ2-1; TRBD2, the table's D call, was not compared with the DNA. TRBV21-1 is a recognized pseudogene. The CDR3 contains 15 residues. CDR3 protein: CASSKRRERYNEQFF. DNA for the CDR3: TGTGCCAGCAGCAAACGCCGGGAGCGCTACAATGAGCAGTTCTTC.

The chain combines TRBV7-9 with TRBJ1-2; 10 nucleotides match TRBD1. The J segment lost 8 bases and the V segment lost 1 base, leaving 7 bases of the junction unmatched. Germline V lookup: CDR1 SEHNR, CDR2 FQNEAQ (reference sequence). This CDR3 has 15 amino acids. Written as DNA, the CDR3 is TGTGCCAGCAGCTTAGGGCCGGGACAGGGGCCCGGCTACACCTTC. As protein: CASSLGPGQGPGYTF.

The chain is built from TRBV19 and TRBJ1-1; no clear D. Trimming stripped 3 bases from V and 11 bases from J, with 10 bases between. The CDR3 length is 11 residues. Germline CDR1 is LNHDA and CDR2 is SQIVND (reference sequence). The CDR3: CASSIEGRAFF. The CDR3 nucleotides are TGTGCCAGTAGTATTGAAGGGAGGGCTTTCTTT.

The V gene is TRBV5-1, the J gene TRBJ2-2; D is unresolved. CDR3 length equals 15 residues. Trimming pared 0 bases from V and 4 bases from J, leaving 10 bases between. CDR1 is SGHRS, CDR2 YFSETQ, per germline. CDR3 DNA sequence: TGCGCCAGCAGCTTGGTAGCTCCCCCCACCGGGGAGCTGTTTTTT. Amino acid sequence: CASSLVAPPTGELFF.

This clone has just one count. The chain links TRBV7-2 to TRBJ1-1; 10 nucleotides agree with TRBD1. The CDR3 sequence is 15 residues long. The germline V gene has CDR1 SGHTA and CDR2 FQGNSA. J was trimmed by 3 bases and V by 4 bases; bases with no gene match: 5. Written as DNA, the CDR3 is TGTGCCAGCAGCTCCAGGGACAGGGGTTACACTGAAGCTTTCTTT. This gives the protein CASSSRDRGYTEAFF.

J is TRBJ1-1 and V is TRBV19, with TRBD1 identical over 8 bases. The CDR3 is 13 amino acids. J was trimmed by 8 bases and V by 5 bases; bases with no gene match: 7. CDR1 is LNHDA and CDR2 is SQIVND in the germline V gene (reference sequence). Here the CDR3 DNA reads TGTGCCAGTAGTCGCCCCGACAGGGGAGAAGCTTTCTTT. This translates into CASSRPDRGEAFF.